This entry lists 22 T cell receptor beta chains sequenced from one sample in a study of technical replicates of blood from several donors (dated by TCRdb to the late 2010s). Receptor amplification or capture employed the immunoSEQ multiplex PCR assay. What TCRdb holds here is the immuneACCESS table cut down to in-frame rearrangements. Part of the clones is not present; checked against another copy, under half of the missing clones reflect an unresolved V gene, and the others are unexplained. The table for this sample lists roughly 6,900 clones; about 95% of them were counted only once. The ten largest clones add up to 5.5% to 8% of the sample. The sample taken for sequencing was PBMCs. The receptor source for this set is a human donor in good health.

This clone was seen once. J is TRBJ1-5 and V is TRBV19, with TRBD1 identical over 10 bases. V lost 7 bases and J lost 6; bases outside the gene matches: 12. This CDR3 comprises 16 residues. Per germline, CDR1 LNHDA and CDR2 SQIVND (reference sequence). This chain's CDR3 is CASTSPGQGFVQPQHF. DNA for the CDR3: TGTGCCAGTACCTCCCCGGGACAGGGGTTTGTTCAGCCCCAGCATTTT.

The rearrangement uses TRBV19 and TRBJ2-2; 7 bases match TRBD2. The germline CDR1 and CDR2 sequences are LNHDA and SQIVND (reference sequence). CDR3 length: 19 residues. V shed 0 bases, J shed 4 bases, and the junction held 14 bases outside the gene matches. The CDR3 sequence: CASSIDRGFGTTITGELFF. The CDR3, as DNA: TGTGCCAGTAGTATAGATCGGGGGTTCGGGACTACAATCACCGGGGAGCTGTTTTTT.

V and J are TRBV5-8 and TRBJ1-2, with 8 nucleotides matching TRBD1. Losses at the gene ends were 3 bases for V and 0 bases for J; bases not matched to a gene: 7. Germline V gene data show CDR1 as SGHTS and CDR2 as YDEGEE. CDR3 length: 16 amino acids. The CDR3 loop is CASSSWTGRTNYGYTF. CDR3 nucleotides: TGTGCCAGCAGCTCATGGACAGGGAGGACTAACTATGGCTACACCTTC.

The chain combines TRBV7-2 with TRBJ1-2, with D perhaps matching TRBD1 (6 bases). The V gene lost 0 bases and the J gene lost 6 bases, with 11 bases spanning the gap. Germline-derived CDR1 and CDR2 are SGHTA and FQGNSA. The CDR3 spans 14 residues. The CDR3 sequence: CASSLANRADGYTF. The DNA of the CDR3 is TGTGCCAGCAGCTTAGCCAACAGGGCCGATGGCTACACCTTC.

The chain has TRBV7-9 and TRBJ1-2; 7 bases agree with TRBD1. The CDR3 consists of 14 residues. J lost 8 bases, V lost 2 bases, and 8 bases had no gene match. Germline V gene sequence: CDR1 SEHNR, CDR2 FQNEAQ (reference sequence). Here the CDR3 DNA reads TGTGCCAGCAGCTTATCGACAGGGACTCGAGGCTACACCTTC. Translated: CASSLSTGTRGYTF.

This chain connects TRBV2 to TRBJ1-1, with 7 nucleotides matching TRBD1. Germline assignment: CDR1 SNHLY and CDR2 FYNNEI. V shed 7 bases, J shed 1 base, and the junction held 6 bases outside the gene matches. CDR3 length: 14 residues. CDR3: CASIPTGPNTEAFF. The CDR3 nucleotides read TGTGCCAGCATCCCGACAGGGCCGAACACTGAAGCTTTCTTT. The full variable domain, completed using reference TRBV2 and TRBJ1-1, is EPEVTQTPSHQVTQMGQEVILRCVPISNHLYFYWYRQILGQKVEFLVSFYNNEISEKSEIFDDQFSVERPDGSNFTLKIRSTKLEDSAMYFCASIPTGPNTEAFFGQGTRLTVV.

This rearrangement joins TRBV4-1 to TRBJ1-2; 7 bases line up with TRBD1. This CDR3 has 15 amino acids. J was trimmed by 1 base and V by 3 bases; bases with no gene match: 5. Germline lookup yields CDR1 MGHRA and CDR2 YSYEKL. This CDR3 reads CASSHDDRVNYGYTF. In DNA, the CDR3 is TGCGCCAGCAGCCACGATGACAGGGTTAACTATGGCTACACCTTC.

V usage is TRBV2 and J usage is TRBJ2-6; D may be TRBD2 (6 bases). Germline V gene lookup returns CDR1 SNHLY and CDR2 FYNNEI. The length of the CDR3 is 15 residues. V was cut by 7 bases and J by 2 bases, with 12 bases left in between. CDR3 amino acids: CASTKAGTGANVLTF. DNA for the CDR3: TGTGCCAGCACCAAAGCGGGTACTGGGGCCAACGTCCTGACTTTC.

CDR3 residues: CASSRTSGGYNEQFF. CDR3 coding DNA: TGTGCCAGCAGCAGGACTAGCGGGGGCTACAATGAGCAGTTCTTC. This chain links TRBV6-5 with TRBJ2-1, with 13 bases lining up with TRBD2. Germline trimming cut 6 bases from V and 3 bases from J; bases unmatched to any gene: 2. This CDR3 comprises 15 residues. Germline loops: CDR1 MNHEY, CDR2 SVGAGI.

This clone was seen only a few times. The chain recombines TRBV6-1 with TRBJ1-5; D is uncertain. This CDR3 is 13 amino acids long. V lost 3 bases to trimming and J lost 9 bases, with 12 bases between them. CDR1 is MNHNS, CDR2 SASEGT, per germline. The DNA for the CDR3 is TGTGCCAGCAGTGAGCGCGTCCTTGGGCCCCAGCATTTT. Protein: CASSERVLGPQHF.

This clone has just one count. The rearrangement uses TRBV7-2 and TRBJ1-5; maybe TRBD1 (5 bases). With 2 bases removed from V and 10 bases from J, the gap between germline ends came to 18 bases. This CDR3 has 15 amino acids. The germline V gene encodes CDR1 SGHTA and CDR2 FQGNSA. DNA of the CDR3: TGTGCCAGCAGCTTACCGACAGACGGGTGGGGTCCCCAGCATTTT. Translated, it gives CASSLPTDGWGPQHF.

The CDR3 here is CASSTDPYEQYF. In nucleotides, the CDR3 is TGTGCCAGCAGTACAGACCCCTACGAGCAGTACTTC. The chain links TRBV2 to TRBJ2-7, with D uncertain. The V gene's germline CDR1 is SNHLY and CDR2 FYNNEI. With 5 bases removed from V and 2 bases from J, the gap between germline ends came to 7 bases. The CDR3 sequence is 12 residues long. The full variable domain, completed using reference TRBV2 and TRBJ2-7, is EPEVTQTPSHQVTQMGQEVILRCVPISNHLYFYWYRQILGQKVEFLVSFYNNEISEKSEIFDDQFSVERPDGSNFTLKIRSTKLEDSAMYFCASSTDPYEQYFGPGTRLTVT.

V is TRBV10-2 and J is TRBJ2-3; TRBD2 matches 15 bases. The ends lost 8 bases at V and 4 bases at J; junction bases unmatched: 7. The CDR3 is 16 amino acids. Germline assignment: CDR1 WSHSY and CDR2 SAAADI. In DNA form, the CDR3 reads TGCGCCAGCGGGTGGACTAGCGGGAGGGCCGCAGATACGCAGTATTTT. It translates to CASGWTSGRAADTQYF.

The rearrangement joins TRBV28 to TRBJ2-2; perhaps TRBD1 as D (6 bases). The CDR3 has 13 residues. Deletions cut 5 bases from V and 7 bases from J, with 11 bases between. Germline V CDR1 and CDR2: MDHEN, SYDVKM. Written as DNA, the CDR3 is TGTGCCAGCAGTCAAACAGGGTACGGGGAGCTGTTTTTT. It yields the protein CASSQTGYGELFF.

The V and J genes are TRBV6-6 and TRBJ2-5; TRBD1 matches 9 bases. The V and J ends lost 6 bases and 5 bases, in that order; junction bases with no gene match: 10. Germline V gives CDR1 MNHNY, CDR2 SVGAGI (reference sequence). This CDR3 comprises 15 residues. The CDR3 bases are TGTGCCAGCAGCCGTCCCGGGACAGGGATTGAGACCCAGTACTTC. Protein sequence: CASSRPGTGIETQYF.

The chain has TRBV30 and TRBJ2-7; a weak D match, TRBD1 (5 bases). Germline lookup yields CDR1 GTSNPN and CDR2 SVGIG (reference sequence). The germline V and J ends were trimmed by 2 bases and 4 bases, with 12 bases remaining between them. The CDR3 extends over 13 amino acids. The CDR3, as DNA: TGTGCCTGGAGTCCAGGGTTCACGTACGAGCAGTACTTC. It yields the protein CAWSPGFTYEQYF.

J is TRBJ2-3 and V is TRBV10-2; 12 bases are shared with TRBD2. The CDR3 sequence is 13 residues long. J lost 4 bases, V lost 8 bases, and 1 base had no gene match. CDR1 is WSHSY and CDR2 is SAAADI in the germline V gene. In DNA, the CDR3 is TGCGCCAGCGGACTAGCGGGGTCAGATACGCAGTATTTT. As protein: CASGLAGSDTQYF.

The gene calls are TRBV30 and TRBJ1-5; 8 positions agree with TRBD1. V dropped 2 bases and J dropped 7; count of bases not matched to a gene: 7. Germline CDR1 is GTSNPN and CDR2 is SVGIG (reference sequence). The CDR3 loop spans 14 amino acids. DNA for the CDR3: TGTGCCTGGAGTTATGGACAGGGTGGCCAGCCCCAGCATTTT. Translated, it gives CAWSYGQGGQPQHF.

The chain uses TRBV27 and TRBJ2-1, with 9 bases identical to TRBD2. CDR1 is MNHEY, CDR2 SMNVEV, per germline (reference sequence). The CDR3 is made up of 15 amino acids. J gave up 2 bases and V 7 bases, and 6 bases lay outside the gene matches. In DNA, the CDR3 is TGTGCCAGCACCCGAGCGGGAGGAACCTACAATGAGCAGTTCTTC. Amino acids: CASTRAGGTYNEQFF.

The CDR3 reads CASSFTGQGGNEQFF. CDR3 nucleotide sequence: TGCGCCAGCAGCTTCACGGGACAGGGGGGCAATGAGCAGTTCTTC. The rearrangement links TRBV4-1 to TRBJ2-1; 11 nucleotides match TRBD1. From germline, CDR1 is MGHRA and CDR2 YSYEKL. The CDR3 extends over 15 amino acids. Trimming took 5 bases from V and 6 from J; bases not matched to a gene: 6.

The rearrangement uses TRBV5-1 and TRBJ1-2; tentatively, D is TRBD1 (5 bases). This CDR3 contains 14 residues. Germline assignment: CDR1 SGHRS and CDR2 YFSETQ. Trimming cost V 0 bases and J 3 bases, with 9 bases left between them. The CDR3 protein is CASSLGVGDYGYTF. CDR3 in DNA: TGCGCCAGCAGCTTGGGAGTAGGGGACTATGGCTACACCTTC.

The rearrangement uses TRBV7-9 and TRBJ1-1, with 8 nucleotides matching TRBD1. CDR1 and CDR2 (germline): SEHNR, FQNEAQ (reference sequence). V lost 5 bases and J lost 6; bases outside the gene matches: 8. The CDR3 has 14 amino acids. CDR3 region: CASSLMQGAAEAFF. The CDR3, as DNA: TGTGCCAGCAGCCTAATGCAGGGGGCGGCTGAAGCTTTCTTT.